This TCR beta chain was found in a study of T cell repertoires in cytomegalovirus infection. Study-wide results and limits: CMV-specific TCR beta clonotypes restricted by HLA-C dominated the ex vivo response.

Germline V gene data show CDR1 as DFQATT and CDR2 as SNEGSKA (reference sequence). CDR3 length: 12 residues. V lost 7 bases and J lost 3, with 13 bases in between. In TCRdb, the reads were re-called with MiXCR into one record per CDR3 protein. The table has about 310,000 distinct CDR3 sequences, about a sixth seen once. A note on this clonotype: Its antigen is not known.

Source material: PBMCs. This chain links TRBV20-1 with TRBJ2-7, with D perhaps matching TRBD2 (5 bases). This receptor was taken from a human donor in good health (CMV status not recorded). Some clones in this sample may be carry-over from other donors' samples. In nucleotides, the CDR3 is TGCAGTGTAAGTTCTCGGGACTACGAGCAGTACTTC. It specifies CSVSSRDYEQYF.